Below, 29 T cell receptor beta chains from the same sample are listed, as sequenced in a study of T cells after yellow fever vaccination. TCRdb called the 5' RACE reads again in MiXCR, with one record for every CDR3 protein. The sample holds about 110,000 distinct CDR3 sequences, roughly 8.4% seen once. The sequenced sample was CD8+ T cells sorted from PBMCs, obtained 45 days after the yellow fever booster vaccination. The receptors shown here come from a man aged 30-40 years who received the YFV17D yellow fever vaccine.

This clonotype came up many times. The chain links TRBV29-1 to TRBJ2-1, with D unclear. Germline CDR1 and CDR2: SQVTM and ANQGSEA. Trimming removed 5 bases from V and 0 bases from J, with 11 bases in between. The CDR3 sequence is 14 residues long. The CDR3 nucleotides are TGCAGCGTTTATTTATCGAGCTCCTACAATGAGCAGTTCTTC. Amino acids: CSVYLSSSYNEQFF.

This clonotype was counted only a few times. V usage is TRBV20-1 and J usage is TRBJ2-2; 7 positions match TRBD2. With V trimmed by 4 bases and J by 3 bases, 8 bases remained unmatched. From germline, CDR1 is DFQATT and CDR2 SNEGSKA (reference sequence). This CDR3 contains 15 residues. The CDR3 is CSAKPNRGDTGELFF. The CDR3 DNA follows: TGCAGTGCTAAACCCAACCGGGGGGACACCGGGGAGCTGTTTTTT.

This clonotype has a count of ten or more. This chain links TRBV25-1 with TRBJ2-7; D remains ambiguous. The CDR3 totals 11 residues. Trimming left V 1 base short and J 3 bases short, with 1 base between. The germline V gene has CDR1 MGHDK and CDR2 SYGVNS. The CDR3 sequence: CASSEFYEQYF. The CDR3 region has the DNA TGTGCCAGCAGTGAATTCTACGAGCAGTACTTC.

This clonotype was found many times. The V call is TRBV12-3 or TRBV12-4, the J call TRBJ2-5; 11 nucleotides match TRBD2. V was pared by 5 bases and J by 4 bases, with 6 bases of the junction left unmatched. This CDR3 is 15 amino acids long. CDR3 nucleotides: TGTGCCAGCAGTCCGGGACTAGCGGTGGGAGAGACCCAGTACTTC. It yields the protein CASSPGLAVGETQYF.

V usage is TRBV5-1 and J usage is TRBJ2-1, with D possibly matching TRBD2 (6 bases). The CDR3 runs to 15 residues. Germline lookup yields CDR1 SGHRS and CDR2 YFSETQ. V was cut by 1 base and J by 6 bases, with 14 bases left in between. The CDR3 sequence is CASSLWTMDTNEQFF. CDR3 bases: TGCGCCAGCAGCTTGTGGACTATGGATACCAATGAGCAGTTCTTC. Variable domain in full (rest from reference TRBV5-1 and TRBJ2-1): KAGVTQTPRYLIKTRGQQVTLSCSPISGHRSVSWYQQTPGQGLQFLFEYFSETQRNKGNFPGRFSGRQFSNSRSEMNVSTLELGDSALYLCASSLWTMDTNEQFFGPGTRLTVL.

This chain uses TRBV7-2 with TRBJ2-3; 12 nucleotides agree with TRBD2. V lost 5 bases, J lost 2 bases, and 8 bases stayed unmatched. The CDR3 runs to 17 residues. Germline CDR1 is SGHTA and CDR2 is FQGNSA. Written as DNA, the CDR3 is TGTGCCAGCAGCCCCAGACTAGCGGGGGCCGCCACAGATACGCAGTATTTT. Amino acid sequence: CASSPRLAGAATDTQYF.

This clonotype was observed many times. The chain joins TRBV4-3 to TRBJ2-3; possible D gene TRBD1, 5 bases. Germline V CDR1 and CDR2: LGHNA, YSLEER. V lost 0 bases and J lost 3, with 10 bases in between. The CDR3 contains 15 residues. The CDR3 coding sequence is TGCGCCAGCAGCCAAGATGGGGCCCATACAGATACGCAGTATTTT. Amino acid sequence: CASSQDGAHTDTQYF.

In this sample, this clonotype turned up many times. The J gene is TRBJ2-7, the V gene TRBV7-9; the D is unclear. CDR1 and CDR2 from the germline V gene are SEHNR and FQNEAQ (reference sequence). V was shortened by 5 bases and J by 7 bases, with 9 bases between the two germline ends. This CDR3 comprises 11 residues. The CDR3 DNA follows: TGTGCCAGCAGCCCACCCGGGGAGCAGTACTTC. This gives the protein CASSPPGEQYF.

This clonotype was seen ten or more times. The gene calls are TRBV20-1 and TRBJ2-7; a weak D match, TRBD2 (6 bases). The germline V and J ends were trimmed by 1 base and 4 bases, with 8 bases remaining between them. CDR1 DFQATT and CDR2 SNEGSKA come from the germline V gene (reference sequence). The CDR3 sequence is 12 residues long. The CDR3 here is CSARGAGYEQYF. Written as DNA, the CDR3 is TGCAGTGCTAGAGGTGCGGGGTACGAGCAGTACTTC.

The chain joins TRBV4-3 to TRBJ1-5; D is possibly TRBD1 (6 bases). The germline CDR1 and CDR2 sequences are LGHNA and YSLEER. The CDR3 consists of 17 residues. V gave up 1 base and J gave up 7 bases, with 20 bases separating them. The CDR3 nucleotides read TGCGCCAGCAGCCAAGGCCGAAATACATCCCAGGGGCAGCCCCAGCATTTT. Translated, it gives CASSQGRNTSQGQPQHF.

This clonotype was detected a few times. The CDR3 here is CASSLTPSGRADEQFF. The CDR3 nucleotides read TGCGCCAGCAGCTTGACCCCCAGCGGGAGGGCCGATGAGCAGTTCTTC. The V gene is TRBV5-1, the J gene TRBJ2-1; 10 positions match TRBD2. The CDR3 is made up of 16 amino acids. V was pared by 1 base and J by 8 bases, with 9 bases of the junction left unmatched. Germline V gene sequence: CDR1 SGHRS, CDR2 YFSETQ.

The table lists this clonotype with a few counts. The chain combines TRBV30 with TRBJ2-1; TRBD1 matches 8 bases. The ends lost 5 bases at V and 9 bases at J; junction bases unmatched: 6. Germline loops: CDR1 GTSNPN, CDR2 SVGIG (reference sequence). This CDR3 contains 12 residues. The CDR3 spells CAWGDRQPEQFF. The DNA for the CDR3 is TGTGCCTGGGGGGACAGGCAGCCTGAGCAGTTCTTC.

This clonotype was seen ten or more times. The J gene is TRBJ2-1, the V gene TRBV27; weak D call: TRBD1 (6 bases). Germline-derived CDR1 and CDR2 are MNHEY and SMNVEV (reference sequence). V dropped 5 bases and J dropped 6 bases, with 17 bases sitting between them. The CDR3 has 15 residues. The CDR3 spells CASSPGAGVLNEQFF. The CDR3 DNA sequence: TGTGCCAGCAGTCCTGGCGCAGGGGTCCTCAATGAGCAGTTCTTC.

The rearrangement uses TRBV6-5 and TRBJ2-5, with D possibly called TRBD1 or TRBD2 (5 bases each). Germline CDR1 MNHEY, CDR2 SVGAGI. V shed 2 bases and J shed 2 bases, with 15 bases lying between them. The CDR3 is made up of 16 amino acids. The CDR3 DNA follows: TGTGCCAGCAGTTACGAAGGGACGGGTGGACAAGAGACCCAGTACTTC. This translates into CASSYEGTGGQETQYF.

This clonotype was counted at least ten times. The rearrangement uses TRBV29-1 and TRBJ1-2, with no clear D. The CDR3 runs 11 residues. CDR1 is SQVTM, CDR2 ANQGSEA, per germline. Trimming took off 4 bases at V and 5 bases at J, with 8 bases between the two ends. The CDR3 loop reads CSVAEGYGYTF. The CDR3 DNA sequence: TGCAGCGTTGCAGAGGGATATGGCTACACCTTC.

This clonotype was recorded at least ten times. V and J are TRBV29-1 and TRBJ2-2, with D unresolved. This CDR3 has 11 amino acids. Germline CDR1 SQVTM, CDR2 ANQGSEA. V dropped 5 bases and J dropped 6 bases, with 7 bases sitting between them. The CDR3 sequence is CSVTRSGELFF. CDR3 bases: TGCAGCGTTACGAGGTCCGGGGAGCTGTTTTTT.

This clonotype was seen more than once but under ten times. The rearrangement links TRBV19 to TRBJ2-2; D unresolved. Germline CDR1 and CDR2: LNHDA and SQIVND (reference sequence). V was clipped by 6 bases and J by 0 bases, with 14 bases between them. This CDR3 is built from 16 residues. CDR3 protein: CASSLLPIPNTGELFF. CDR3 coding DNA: TGTGCCAGTAGCCTCCTACCGATCCCGAACACCGGGGAGCTGTTTTTT.

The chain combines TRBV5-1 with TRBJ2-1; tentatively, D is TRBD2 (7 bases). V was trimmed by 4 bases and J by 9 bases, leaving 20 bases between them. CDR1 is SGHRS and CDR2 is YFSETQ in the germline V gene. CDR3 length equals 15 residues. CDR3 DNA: TGCGCCAGCAGCGACTCCCATGGGGGGGGCTTTGAGCAGTTCTTC. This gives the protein CASSDSHGGGFEQFF.

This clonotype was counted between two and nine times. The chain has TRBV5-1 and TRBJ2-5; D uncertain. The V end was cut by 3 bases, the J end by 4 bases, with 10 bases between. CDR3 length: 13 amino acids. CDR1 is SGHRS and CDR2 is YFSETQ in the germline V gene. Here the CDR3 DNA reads TGCGCCAGCAGCTCTGGGCACGGAGAGACCCAGTACTTC. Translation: CASSSGHGETQYF.

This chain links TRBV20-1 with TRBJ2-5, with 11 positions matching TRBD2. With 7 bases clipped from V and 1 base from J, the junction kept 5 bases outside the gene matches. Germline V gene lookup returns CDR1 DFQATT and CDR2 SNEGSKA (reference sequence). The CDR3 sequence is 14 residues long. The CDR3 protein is CSGTGTSGQETQYF. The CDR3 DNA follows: TGCAGTGGGACCGGGACTAGCGGCCAAGAGACCCAGTACTTC.

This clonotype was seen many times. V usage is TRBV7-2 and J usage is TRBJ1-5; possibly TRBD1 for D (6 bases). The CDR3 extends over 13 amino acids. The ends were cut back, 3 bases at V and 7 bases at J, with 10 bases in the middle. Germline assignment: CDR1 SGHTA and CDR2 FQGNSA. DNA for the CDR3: TGTGCCAGCAGCTTTGGAGGGGGACAGCCCCAGCATTTT. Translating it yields CASSFGGGQPQHF.

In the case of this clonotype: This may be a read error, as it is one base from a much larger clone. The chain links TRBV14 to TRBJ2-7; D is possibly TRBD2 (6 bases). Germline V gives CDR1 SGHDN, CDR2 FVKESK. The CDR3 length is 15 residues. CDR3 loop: CANSLKVWEAYEQYF. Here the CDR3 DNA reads TGTGCCAACAGCTTGAAAGTCTGGGAGGCCTACGAGCAGTACTTC.

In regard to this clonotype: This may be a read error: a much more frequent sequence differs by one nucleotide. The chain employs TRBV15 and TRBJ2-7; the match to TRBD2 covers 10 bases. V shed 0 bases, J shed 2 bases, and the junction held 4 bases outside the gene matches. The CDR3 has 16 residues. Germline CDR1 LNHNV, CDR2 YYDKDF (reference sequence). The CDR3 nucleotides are TGTGCCACCAGCAGAGAACACACTAGCGGGACCTACGAGCAGTACTTC. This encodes CATSREHTSGTYEQYF.

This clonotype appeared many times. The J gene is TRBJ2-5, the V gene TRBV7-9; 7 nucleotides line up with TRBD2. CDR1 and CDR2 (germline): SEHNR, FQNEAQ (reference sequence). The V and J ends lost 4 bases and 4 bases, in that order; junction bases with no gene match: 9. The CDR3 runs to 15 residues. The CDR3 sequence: CASSSPAGELETQYF. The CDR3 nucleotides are TGTGCCAGCAGCTCCCCGGCGGGAGAATTAGAGACCCAGTACTTC.

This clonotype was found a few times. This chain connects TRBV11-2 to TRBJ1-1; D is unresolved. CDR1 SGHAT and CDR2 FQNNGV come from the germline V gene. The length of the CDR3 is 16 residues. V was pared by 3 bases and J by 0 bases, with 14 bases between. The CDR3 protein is CASSFDPSGLNTEAFF. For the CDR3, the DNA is TGTGCCAGCAGCTTCGACCCCTCGGGTTTGAACACTGAAGCTTTCTTT.

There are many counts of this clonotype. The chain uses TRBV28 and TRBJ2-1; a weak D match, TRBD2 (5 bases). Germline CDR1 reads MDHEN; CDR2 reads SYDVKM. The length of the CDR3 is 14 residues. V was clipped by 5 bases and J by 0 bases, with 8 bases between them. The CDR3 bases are TGTGCCAGCAGTGGACTCTCCTCCTACAATGAGCAGTTCTTC. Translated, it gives CASSGLSSYNEQFF.

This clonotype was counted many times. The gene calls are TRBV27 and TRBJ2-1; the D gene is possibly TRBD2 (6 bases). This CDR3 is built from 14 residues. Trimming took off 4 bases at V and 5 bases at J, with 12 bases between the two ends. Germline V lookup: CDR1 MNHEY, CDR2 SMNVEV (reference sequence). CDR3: CASSSRETNNEQFF. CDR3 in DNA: TGTGCCAGCAGTTCACGGGAGACCAACAATGAGCAGTTCTTC.

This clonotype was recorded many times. The CDR3 loop reads CASSHLPSYNEQFF. In DNA form, the CDR3 reads TGTGCCAGCAGTCACCTTCCCTCCTACAATGAGCAGTTCTTC. The J gene is TRBJ2-1, the V gene TRBV6-2 or TRBV6-3; the D is unclear. Germline V lookup: CDR1 MNHEY, CDR2 SVGEGT. The CDR3 is 14 amino acids. The V end lost 5 bases, the J end lost 0 bases, and 8 bases lay between the germline ends.

The DNA of the CDR3 is TGTGCCATCAGTGAGTCGACTAGCGGCCAAGAGACCCAGTACTTC. Protein product: CAISESTSGQETQYF. The chain joins TRBV10-3 to TRBJ2-5; TRBD2 matches 9 bases. The CDR3 runs to 15 residues. The junction had 0 bases not matched to a gene; V was cut back by 0 bases and J by 1 base. Germline V lookup: CDR1 ENHRY, CDR2 SYGVKD.